The next 2 T cell receptor beta chains were all read from a single sample in a study of blood T cell repertoires in COVID-19 (dated by TCRdb to about 2020). To prepare the library, the immunoSEQ multiplex PCR assay was applied. TCRdb retrieved this table from immuneACCESS and kept in-frame rearrangements only. Not all clones are present; in checked studies, unresolved V genes account for under half, and no reason is known for the remainder. Across this sample there are about 71,000 clones, with roughly 84% seen only once. The top ten constitute roughly 6.9% of the sample. The sample was peripheral blood. These receptors all stem from a man aged 45 to 65 with active COVID-19.

Judged by abundance, this clone is medium-sized. V and J are TRBV2 and TRBJ1-4; the D gene is possibly TRBD1 (6 bases). Trimming stripped 6 bases from V and 1 base from J, with 12 bases between. The length of the CDR3 is 15 residues. Germline loops: CDR1 SNHLY, CDR2 FYNNEI. Here the CDR3 DNA reads TGTGCCAGCAGGGCAGGGGATGGAACTAATGAAAAACTGTTTTTT. Its translation: CASRAGDGTNEKLFF.

The V and J genes are TRBV6-8 and TRBJ1-4; D unclear. V shed 8 bases and J shed 0 bases, with 22 bases lying between them. This CDR3 is built from 18 residues. Germline CDR1 is MNHGY and CDR2 is SAAAGT. The CDR3 protein is CASGPPGATTATNEKLFF. The CDR3 nucleotides are TGTGCCAGCGGGCCTCCGGGAGCTACTACCGCAACTAATGAAAAACTGTTTTTT.